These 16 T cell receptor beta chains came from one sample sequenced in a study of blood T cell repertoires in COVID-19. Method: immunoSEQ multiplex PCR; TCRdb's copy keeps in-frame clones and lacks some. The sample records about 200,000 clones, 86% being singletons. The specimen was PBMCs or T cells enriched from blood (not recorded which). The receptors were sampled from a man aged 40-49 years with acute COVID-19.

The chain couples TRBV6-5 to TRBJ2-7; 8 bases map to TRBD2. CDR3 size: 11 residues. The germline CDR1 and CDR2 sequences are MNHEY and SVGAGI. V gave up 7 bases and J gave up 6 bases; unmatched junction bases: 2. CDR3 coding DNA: TGTGCCAGCACCGGGGGGGCCGAGCAGTACTTC. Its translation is CASTGGAEQYF.

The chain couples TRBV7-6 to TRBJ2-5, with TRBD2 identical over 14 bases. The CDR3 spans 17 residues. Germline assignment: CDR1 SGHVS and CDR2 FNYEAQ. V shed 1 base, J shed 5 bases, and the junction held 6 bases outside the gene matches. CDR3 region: CASSLGGLAGAMETQYF. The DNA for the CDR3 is TGTGCCAGCAGCTTAGGGGGACTAGCGGGGGCCATGGAGACCCAGTACTTC.

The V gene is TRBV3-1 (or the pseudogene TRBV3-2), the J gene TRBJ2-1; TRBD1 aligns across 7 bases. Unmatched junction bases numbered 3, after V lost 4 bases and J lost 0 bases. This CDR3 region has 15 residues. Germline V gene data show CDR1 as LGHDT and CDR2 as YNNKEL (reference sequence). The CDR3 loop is CASSRDSSSYNEQFF. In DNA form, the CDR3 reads TGTGCCAGCAGCCGGGACAGTAGCTCCTACAATGAGCAGTTCTTC.

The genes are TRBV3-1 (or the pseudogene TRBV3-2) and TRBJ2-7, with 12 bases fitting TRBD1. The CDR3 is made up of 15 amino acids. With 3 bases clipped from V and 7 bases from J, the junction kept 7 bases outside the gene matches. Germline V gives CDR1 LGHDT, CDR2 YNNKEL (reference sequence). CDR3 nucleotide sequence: TGTGCCAGCAGCCACCTGGGACAGGGGGCTCGGGAGCAGTACTTC. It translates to CASSHLGQGAREQYF.

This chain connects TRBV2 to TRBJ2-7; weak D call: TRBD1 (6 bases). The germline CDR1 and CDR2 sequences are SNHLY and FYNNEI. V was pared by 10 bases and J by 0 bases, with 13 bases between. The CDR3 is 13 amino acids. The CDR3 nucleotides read TGTGCCATCGAGACGGGACACTCCTACGAGCAGTACTTC. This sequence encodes CAIETGHSYEQYF.

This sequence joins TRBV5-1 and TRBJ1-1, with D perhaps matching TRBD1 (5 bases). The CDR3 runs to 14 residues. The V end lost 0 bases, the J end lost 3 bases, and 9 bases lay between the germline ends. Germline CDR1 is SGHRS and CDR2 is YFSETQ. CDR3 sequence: CASSLGIGDTEAFF. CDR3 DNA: TGCGCCAGCAGCTTGGGCATAGGGGACACTGAAGCTTTCTTT.

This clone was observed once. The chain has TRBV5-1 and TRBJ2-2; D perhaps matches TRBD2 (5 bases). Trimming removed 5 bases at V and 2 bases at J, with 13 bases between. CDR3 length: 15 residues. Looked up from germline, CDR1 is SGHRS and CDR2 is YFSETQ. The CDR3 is CASRLIATNTGELFF. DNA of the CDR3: TGCGCCAGCAGGCTTATAGCGACTAACACCGGGGAGCTGTTTTTT.

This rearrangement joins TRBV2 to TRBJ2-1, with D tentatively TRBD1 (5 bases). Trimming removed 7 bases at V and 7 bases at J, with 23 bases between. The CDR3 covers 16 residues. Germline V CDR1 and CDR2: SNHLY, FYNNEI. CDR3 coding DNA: TGTGCCAGCACCTCAGCAGGGCGGAACGGTTTTAATGAGCAGTTCTTC. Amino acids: CASTSAGRNGFNEQFF.

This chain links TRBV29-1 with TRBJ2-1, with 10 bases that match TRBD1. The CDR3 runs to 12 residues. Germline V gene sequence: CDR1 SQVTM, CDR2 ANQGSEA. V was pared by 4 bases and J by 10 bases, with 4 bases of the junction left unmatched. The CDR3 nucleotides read TGCAGCGTTGGGACAGGGGGTAACGAGCAGTTCTTC. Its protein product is CSVGTGGNEQFF.

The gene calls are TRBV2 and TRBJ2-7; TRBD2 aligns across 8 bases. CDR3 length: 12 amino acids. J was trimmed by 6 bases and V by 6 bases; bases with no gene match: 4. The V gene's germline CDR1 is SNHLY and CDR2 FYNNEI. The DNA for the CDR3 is TGTGCCAGCAGCGGGAGGGCCCGCGAGCAGTACTTC. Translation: CASSGRAREQYF.

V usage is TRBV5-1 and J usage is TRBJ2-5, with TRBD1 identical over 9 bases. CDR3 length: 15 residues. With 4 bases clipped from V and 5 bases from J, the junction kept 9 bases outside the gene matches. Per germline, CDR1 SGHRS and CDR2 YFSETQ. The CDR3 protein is CASSIGGQGGETQYF. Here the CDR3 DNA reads TGCGCCAGCAGCATCGGGGGACAGGGAGGGGAGACCCAGTACTTC. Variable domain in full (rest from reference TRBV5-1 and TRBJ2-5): KAGVTQTPRYLIKTRGQQVTLSCSPISGHRSVSWYQQTPGQGLQFLFEYFSETQRNKGNFPGRFSGRQFSNSRSEMNVSTLELGDSALYLCASSIGGQGGETQYFGPGTRLLVL.

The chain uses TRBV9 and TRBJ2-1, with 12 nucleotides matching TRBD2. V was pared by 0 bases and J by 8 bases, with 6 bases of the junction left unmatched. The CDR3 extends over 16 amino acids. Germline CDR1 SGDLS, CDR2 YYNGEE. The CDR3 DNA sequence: TGTGCCAGCAGCGTAGCTCTAGCGGGAGGGGAGTATGAGCAGTTCTTC. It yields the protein CASSVALAGGEYEQFF.

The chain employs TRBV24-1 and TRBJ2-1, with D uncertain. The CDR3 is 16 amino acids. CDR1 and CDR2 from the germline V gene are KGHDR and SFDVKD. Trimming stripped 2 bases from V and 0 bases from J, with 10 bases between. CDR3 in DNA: TGTGCCACCAGTGATTACAGCCTGAGCTCCTACAATGAGCAGTTCTTC. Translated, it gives CATSDYSLSSYNEQFF.

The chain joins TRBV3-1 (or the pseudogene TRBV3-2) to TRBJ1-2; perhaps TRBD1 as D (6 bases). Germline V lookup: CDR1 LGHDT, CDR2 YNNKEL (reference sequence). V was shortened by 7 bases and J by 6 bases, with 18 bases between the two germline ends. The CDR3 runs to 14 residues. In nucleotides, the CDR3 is TGTGCCAGCACCCGGGTGGGGGGGCTCCATGGCTACACCTTC. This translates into CASTRVGGLHGYTF.

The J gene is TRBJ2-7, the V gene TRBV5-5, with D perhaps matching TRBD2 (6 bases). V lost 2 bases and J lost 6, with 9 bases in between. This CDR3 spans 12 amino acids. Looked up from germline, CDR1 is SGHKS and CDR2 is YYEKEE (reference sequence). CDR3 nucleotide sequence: TGTGCCAGCAGCTTTTCAGCGGGCGAGCAGTACTTC. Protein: CASSFSAGEQYF. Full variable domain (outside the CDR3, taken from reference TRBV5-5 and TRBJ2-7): DAGVTQSPTHLIKTRGQQVTLRCSPISGHKSVSWYQQVLGQGPQFIFQYYEKEERGRGNFPDRFSARQFPNYSSELNVNALLLGDSALYLCASSFSAGEQYFGPGTRLTVT.

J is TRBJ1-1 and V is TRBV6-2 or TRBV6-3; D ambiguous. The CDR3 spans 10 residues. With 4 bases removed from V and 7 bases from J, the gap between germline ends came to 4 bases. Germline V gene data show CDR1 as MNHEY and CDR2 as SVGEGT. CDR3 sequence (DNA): TGTGCCAGCAGTTCCGGTGAAGCTTTCTTT. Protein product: CASSSGEAFF.